This T cell receptor (beta chain) was observed in a study of blood T cell repertoires in COVID-19. CDR1 is SGHRS and CDR2 is YFSETQ in the germline V gene. V lost 4 bases and J 6 bases, leaving 16 bases between the germline ends. The CDR3 is 15 amino acids. Method: immunoSEQ multiplex PCR; TCRdb's copy keeps in-frame clones and lacks some. Of 360,000 or so clones listed, about 88% are singletons. The sample was PBMCs or T cells enriched from blood (not recorded which). The V gene is TRBV5-1, the J gene TRBJ2-2; possibly TRBD1 for D (6 bases). The source is a woman in her twenties or thirties who had been exposed to COVID-19. DNA for the CDR3: TGCGCCAGCAGCCCTCGGACAGTCGGACCCGGGGAGCTGTTTTTT. Translating gives CASSPRTVGPGELFF.